This entry describes one T cell receptor beta chain. Its cognate antigen is unknown. CDR1 and CDR2 (germline): SGDLS, YYNGEE. The V and J ends lost 3 bases and 6 bases, in that order; junction bases with no gene match: 8. This CDR3 spans 14 amino acids. This specimen belongs to a study of T cells in Graves' hyperthyroidism and ophthalmopathy. Study results and caveats: Blood also held most thyroid clonotypes expanded beyond 0.001.

Each diagnosis was grounded in clinical symptoms, serum thyroxine and TRAb, thyroid ultrasound, and orbital computed tomography. RNA transcripts were the template for amplifying TCR beta CDR3 regions. The HTBI primer set was used in a first-round RT-PCR of the TCR CDR3. From the multiplex PCR reads, TCRdb called clonotypes with MiXCR, one entry per CDR3 protein. This table has over 700,000 distinct CDR3 sequences, under 45% appearing once. Sequencing was done on a sample of blood. The TCR comes from a woman aged 40-49 years with Graves' hyperthyroidism. The chain carries TRBV9 and TRBJ2-7, with 8 bases fitting TRBD2. CDR3 DNA: TGTGCCAGCAGCGAAACCCCGGGGGGGTCCGAGCAGTACTTC. It specifies CASSETPGGSEQYF. Drawing the rest from reference TRBV9 and TRBJ2-7, the complete variable domain is DSGVTQTPKHLITATGQRVTLRCSPRSGDLSVYWYQQSLDQGLQFLIQYYNGEERAKGNILERFSAQQFPDLHSELNLSSLELGDSALYFCASSETPGGSEQYFGPGTRLTVT.